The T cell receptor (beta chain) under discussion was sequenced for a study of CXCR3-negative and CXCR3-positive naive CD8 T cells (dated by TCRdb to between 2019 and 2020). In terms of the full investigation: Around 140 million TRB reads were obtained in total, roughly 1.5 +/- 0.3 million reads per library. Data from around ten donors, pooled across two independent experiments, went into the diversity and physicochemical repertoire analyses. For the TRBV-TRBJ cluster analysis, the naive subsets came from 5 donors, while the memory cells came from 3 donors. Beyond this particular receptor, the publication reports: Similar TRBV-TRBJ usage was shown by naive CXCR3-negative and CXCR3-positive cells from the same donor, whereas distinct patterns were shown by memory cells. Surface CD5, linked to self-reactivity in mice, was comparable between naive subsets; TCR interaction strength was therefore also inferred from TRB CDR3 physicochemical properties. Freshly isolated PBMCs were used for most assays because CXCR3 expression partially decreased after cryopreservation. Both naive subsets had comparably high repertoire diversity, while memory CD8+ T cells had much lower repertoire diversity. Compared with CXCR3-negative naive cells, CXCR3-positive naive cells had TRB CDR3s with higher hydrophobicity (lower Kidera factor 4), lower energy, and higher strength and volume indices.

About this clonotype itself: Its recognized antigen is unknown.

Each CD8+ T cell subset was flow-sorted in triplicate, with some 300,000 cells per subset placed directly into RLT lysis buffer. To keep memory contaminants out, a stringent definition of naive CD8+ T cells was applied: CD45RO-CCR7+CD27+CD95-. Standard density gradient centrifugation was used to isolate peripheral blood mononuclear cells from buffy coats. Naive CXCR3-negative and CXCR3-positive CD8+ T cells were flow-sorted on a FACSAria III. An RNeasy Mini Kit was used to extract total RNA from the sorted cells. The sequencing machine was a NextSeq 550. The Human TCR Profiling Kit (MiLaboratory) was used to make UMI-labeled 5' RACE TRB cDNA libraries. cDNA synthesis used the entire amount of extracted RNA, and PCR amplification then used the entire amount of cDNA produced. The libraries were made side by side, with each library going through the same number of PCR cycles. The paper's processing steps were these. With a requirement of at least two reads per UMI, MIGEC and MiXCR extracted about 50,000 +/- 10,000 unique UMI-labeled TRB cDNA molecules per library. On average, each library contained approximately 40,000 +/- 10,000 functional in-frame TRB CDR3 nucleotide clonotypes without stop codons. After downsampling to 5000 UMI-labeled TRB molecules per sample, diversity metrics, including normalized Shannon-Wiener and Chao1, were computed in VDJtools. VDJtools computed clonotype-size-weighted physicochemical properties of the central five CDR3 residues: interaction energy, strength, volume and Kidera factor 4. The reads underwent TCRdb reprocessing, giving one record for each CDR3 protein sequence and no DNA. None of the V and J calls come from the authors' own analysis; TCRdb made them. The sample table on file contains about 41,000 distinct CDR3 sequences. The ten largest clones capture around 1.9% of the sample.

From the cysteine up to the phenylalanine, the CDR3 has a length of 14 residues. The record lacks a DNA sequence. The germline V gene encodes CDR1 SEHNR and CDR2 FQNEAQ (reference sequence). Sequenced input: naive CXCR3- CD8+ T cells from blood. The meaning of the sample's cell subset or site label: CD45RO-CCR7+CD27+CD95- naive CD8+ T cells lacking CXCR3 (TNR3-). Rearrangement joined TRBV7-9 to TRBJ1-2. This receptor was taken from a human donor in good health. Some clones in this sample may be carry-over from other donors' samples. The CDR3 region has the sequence CASSPGLLDYGYTF.